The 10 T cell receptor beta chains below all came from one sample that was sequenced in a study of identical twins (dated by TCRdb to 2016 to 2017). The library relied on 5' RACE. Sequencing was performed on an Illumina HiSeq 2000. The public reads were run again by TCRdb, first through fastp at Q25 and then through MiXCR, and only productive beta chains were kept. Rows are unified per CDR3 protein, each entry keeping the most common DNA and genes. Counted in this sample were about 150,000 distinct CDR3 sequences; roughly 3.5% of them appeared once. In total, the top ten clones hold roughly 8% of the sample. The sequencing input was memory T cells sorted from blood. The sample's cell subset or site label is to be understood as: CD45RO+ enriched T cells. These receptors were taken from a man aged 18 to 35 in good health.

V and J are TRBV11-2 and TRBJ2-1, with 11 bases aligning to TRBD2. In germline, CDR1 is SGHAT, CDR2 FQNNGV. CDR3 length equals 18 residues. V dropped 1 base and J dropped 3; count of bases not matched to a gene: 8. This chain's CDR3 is CASSLVSASGRLYNEQFF. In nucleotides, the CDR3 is TGTGCCAGCAGCTTAGTTTCGGCTAGCGGGAGGCTCTACAATGAGCAGTTCTTC. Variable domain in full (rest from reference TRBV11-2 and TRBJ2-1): EAGVAQSPRYKIIEKRQSVAFWCNPISGHATLYWYQQILGQGPKLLIQFQNNGVVDDSQLPKDRFSAERLKGVDSTLKIQPAKLEDSAVYLCASSLVSASGRLYNEQFFGPGTRLTVL.

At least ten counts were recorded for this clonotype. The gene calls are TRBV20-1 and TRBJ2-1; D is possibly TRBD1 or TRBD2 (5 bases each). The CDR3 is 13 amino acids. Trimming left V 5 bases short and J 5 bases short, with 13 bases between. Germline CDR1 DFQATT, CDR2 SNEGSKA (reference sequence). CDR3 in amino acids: CSAPWDVNNEQFF. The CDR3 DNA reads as TGCAGTGCTCCTTGGGACGTTAACAATGAGCAGTTCTTC.

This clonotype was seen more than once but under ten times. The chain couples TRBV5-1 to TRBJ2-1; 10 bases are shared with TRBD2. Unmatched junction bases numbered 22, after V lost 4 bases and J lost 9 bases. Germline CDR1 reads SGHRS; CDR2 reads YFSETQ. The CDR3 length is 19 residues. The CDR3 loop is CASSRYSSGSQNLGSEQFF. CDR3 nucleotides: TGCGCCAGCAGCCGTTATTCTAGCGGGAGTCAAAACCTAGGTAGTGAGCAGTTCTTC.

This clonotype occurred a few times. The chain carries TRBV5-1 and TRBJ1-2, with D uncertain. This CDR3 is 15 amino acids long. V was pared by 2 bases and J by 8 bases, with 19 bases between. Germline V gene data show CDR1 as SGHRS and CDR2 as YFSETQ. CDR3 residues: CASSLPTTSSEGYTF. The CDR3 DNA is TGCGCCAGCAGCTTACCCACTACAAGTAGCGAAGGCTACACCTTC.

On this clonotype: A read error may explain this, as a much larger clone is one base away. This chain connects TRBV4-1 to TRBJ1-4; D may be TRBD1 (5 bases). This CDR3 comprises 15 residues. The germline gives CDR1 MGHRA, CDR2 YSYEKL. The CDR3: CASSQVTGPNEKVFF. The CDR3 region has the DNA TGCGCCAGCAGCCAAGTCACAGGTCCTAATGAAAAAGTGTTTTTT.

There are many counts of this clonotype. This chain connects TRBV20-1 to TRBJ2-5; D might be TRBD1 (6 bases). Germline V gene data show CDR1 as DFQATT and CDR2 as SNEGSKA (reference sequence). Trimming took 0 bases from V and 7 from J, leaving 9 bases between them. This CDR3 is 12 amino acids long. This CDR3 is CSARDVGGTQYF. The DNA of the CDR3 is TGCAGTGCTAGAGATGTAGGGGGGACCCAGTACTTC.

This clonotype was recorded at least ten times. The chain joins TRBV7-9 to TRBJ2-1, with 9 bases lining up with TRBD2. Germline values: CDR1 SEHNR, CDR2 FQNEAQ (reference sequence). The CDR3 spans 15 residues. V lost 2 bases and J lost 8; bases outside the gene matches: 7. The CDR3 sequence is CASSLRREGGDEQFF. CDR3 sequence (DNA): TGTGCCAGCAGCTTACGGCGGGAGGGTGGAGATGAGCAGTTCTTC. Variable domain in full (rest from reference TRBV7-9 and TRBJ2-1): DTGVSQNPRHKITKRGQNVTFRCDPISEHNRLYWYRQTLGQGPEFLTYFQNEAQLEKSRLLSDRFSAERPKGSFSTLEIQRTEQGDSAMYLCASSLRREGGDEQFFGPGTRLTVL.

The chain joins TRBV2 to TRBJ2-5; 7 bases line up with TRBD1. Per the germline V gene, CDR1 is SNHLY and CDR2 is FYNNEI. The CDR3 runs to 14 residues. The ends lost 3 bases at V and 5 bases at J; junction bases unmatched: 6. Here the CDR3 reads CASSERGTAETQYF. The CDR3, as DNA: TGTGCCAGCAGTGAGAGAGGGACAGCGGAGACCCAGTACTTC.

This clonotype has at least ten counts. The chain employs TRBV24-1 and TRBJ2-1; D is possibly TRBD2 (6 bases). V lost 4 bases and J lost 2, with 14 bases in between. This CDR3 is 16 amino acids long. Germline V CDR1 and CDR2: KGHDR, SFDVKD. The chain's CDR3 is CATSDWDSLPYNEQFF. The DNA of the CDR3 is TGTGCCACCAGTGACTGGGACTCCCTGCCCTACAATGAGCAGTTCTTC.

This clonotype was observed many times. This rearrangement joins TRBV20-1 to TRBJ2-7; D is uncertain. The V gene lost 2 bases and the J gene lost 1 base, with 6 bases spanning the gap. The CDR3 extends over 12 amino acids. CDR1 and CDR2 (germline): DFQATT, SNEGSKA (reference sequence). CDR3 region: CSARRTSYEQYF. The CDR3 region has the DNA TGCAGTGCTAGAAGGACGTCCTACGAGCAGTACTTC.